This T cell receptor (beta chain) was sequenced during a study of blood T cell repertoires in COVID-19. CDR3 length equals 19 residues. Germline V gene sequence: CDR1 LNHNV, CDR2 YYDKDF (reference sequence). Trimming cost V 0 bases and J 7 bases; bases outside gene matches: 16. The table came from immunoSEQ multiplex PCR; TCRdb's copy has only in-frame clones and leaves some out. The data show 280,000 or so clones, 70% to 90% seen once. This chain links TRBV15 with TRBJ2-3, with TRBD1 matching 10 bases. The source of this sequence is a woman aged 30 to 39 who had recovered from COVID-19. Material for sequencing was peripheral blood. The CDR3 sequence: CATSRDYNLGTGAKNTQYF. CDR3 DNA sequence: TGTGCCACCAGCAGAGATTATAATCTTGGGACAGGGGCAAAAAATACGCAGTATTTT.